These T cell receptor beta chains were read from a single sample in a study of human T cells and chemical hapten exposure. MiXCR, applied by TCRdb to the RACE reads, yields one record per CDR3 protein. The sample lists around 65,000 distinct CDR3 sequences; 6% to 7% were seen once. The sample consisted of whole blood. The receptor set was obtained from a female donor in good health. Some clones in this sample may be carry-over from other donors' samples. Both conserved end residues are part of each CDR3. A D gene is named only where the DNA matches it firmly. Size values are once, few and many counts, or a class for expanded clones, and some rows have none.

D gene,clone size,V gene,J gene,CDR3 DNA,CDR3 protein
TRBD2,NA,TRBV12-3/TRBV12-4,TRBJ2-3,TGTGCCAGCAGTCCTAGCGGGAGGGCCCGCACAGATACGCAGTATTTT,CASSPSGRARTDTQYF
NA,few,TRBV29-1,TRBJ2-5,TGCAGCGTTGAGTCGGGGGCGGGTGAGACCCAGTACTTC,CSVESGAGETQYF
NA,few,TRBV28,TRBJ2-2,TGTGCCAGCAGTTTGGCTAGGATGGGAACCGGGGAGCTGTTTTTT,CASSLARMGTGELFF
NA,many,TRBV7-9,TRBJ1-1,TGTGCCAGCAGCTTAGAGGGGGACACTGAAGCTTTCTTT,CASSLEGDTEAFF
NA,many,TRBV6-5,TRBJ2-7,TGTGCCAGCAGTTACGAGGCCTCCTACGAGCAGTACTTC,CASSYEASYEQYF
NA,many,TRBV13,TRBJ2-1,TGTGCCAGCAGCTTTCAGGGCAATGAGCAGTTCTTC,CASSFQGNEQFF
NA,many,TRBV10-3,TRBJ2-3,TGTGCCATCAGTGGGACTTTGATAGATACGCAGTATTTT,CAISGTLIDTQYF
NA,many,TRBV6-4,TRBJ2-3,TGTGCCAGCAGTGACTCGGACACAGATACGCAGTATTTT,CASSDSDTDTQYF
TRBD1,many,TRBV27,TRBJ1-1,TGTGCCAGCAGTATCGGGACAGGGCTTTGGAGCACTGAAGCTTTCTTT,CASSIGTGLWSTEAFF
TRBD1,NA,TRBV18,TRBJ1-1,TGTGCCAGCTCACCGGACAGGGAGGGCACTGAAGCTTTCTTT,CASSPDREGTEAFF
NA,few,TRBV4-3,TRBJ1-1,TGCGCCAGCAGCCAAGGTCTTGGGCAGGGGAGTACTGAAGCTTTCTTT,CASSQGLGQGSTEAFF
NA,many,TRBV12-3/TRBV12-4,TRBJ1-3,TGTGCCAGCAGTTTAGAAGGACGGTTCTCTGGAAACACCATATATTTT,CASSLEGRFSGNTIYF
TRBD2,many,TRBV6-5,TRBJ2-1,TGTGCCAGCAGTTACTCGAGCGGGAGGGGGAGGAATGAGCAGTTCTTC,CASSYSSGRGRNEQFF
TRBD1,NA,TRBV4-3,TRBJ1-4,TGCGCCAGCAGCCAAGAGACAGGGGGCGTTGAAAAACTGTTTTTT,CASSQETGGVEKLFF
NA,many,TRBV20-1,TRBJ1-2,TGCAGTGCTAGAGGTAGCTATGGCTACACCTTC,CSARGSYGYTF
TRBD1,NA,TRBV2,TRBJ2-1,TGTGCCAGCAGTGAATATAGGACAGGGATCAATGAGCAGTTCTTC,CASSEYRTGINEQFF
NA,many,TRBV10-2,TRBJ1-5,TGCGCCAGCAGTGAGTCTAGAGGGGGGCAGCCCCAGCATTTT,CASSESRGGQPQHF
TRBD2,few,TRBV5-5,TRBJ2-3,TGTGCCAGCAGCTTGTCTCTAGCGGGAGCCATAGATACGCAGTATTTT,CASSLSLAGAIDTQYF
TRBD1,many,TRBV5-1,TRBJ2-7,TGCGCCAGCAGCCCCGGGACAGGGGGCTACGAGCAGTACTTC,CASSPGTGGYEQYF
NA,NA,TRBV29-1,TRBJ1-1,TGCAGCGCTGGGGTGGTGACAAAGAACACTGAAGCTTTCTTT,CSAGVVTKNTEAFF
NA,few,TRBV2,TRBJ1-5,TGTGCCAGCAGTGAAGCGGGTAGGGGGTTTGACAATCAGCCCCAGCATTTT,CASSEAGRGFDNQPQHF
TRBD1,many,TRBV28,TRBJ2-6,TGTGCCAGCAGCCCCCCGGACAGGTCGGCCAACGTCCTGACTTTC,CASSPPDRSANVLTF
NA,many,TRBV6-5,TRBJ1-6,TGTGCCAGCAGTTACTCGGGGGACTCCTATAATTCACCCCTCCACTTT,CASSYSGDSYNSPLHF
NA,many,TRBV28,TRBJ2-3,TGTGCCAGCAGTTTTCAACCGGACCCCACGCAGTATTTT,CASSFQPDPTQYF
NA,few,TRBV7-9,TRBJ2-2,TGTGCCAGCAGCATCCCAACTAACACCGGGGAGCTGTTTTTT,CASSIPTNTGELFF
TRBD2,NA,TRBV15,TRBJ2-5,TGTGCCACCAGCCTACTCGGCCGACTTAGCGGGCGCCCCCAAGAGACCCAGTACTTC,CATSLLGRLSGRPQETQYF
NA,many,TRBV5-1,TRBJ2-7,TGCGCCAGCAGCTTGGATGCCAGCGCCGCCCCCTACGAGCAGTACTTC,CASSLDASAAPYEQYF
NA,many,TRBV9,TRBJ1-3,TGTGCCAGCAACACGGAGGGTGCTGGAAACACCATATATTTT,CASNTEGAGNTIYF
NA,NA,TRBV20-1,TRBJ2-3,TGCAGTGCCGTAACCGGACATATCAAAGATACGCAGTATTTT,CSAVTGHIKDTQYF
NA,NA,TRBV18,TRBJ2-1,TGTGCCAGCTCACCACCCGGTCAGGGGCTATACAATGAGCAGTTCTTC,CASSPPGQGLYNEQFF
NA,few,TRBV29-1,TRBJ2-2,TGCAGCGTTGAGCGGCCGAACACCGGGGAGCTGTTTTTT,CSVERPNTGELFF
NA,many,TRBV28,TRBJ1-1,TGTGCCAGCAGTAAGAACACTGAAGCTTTCTTT,CASSKNTEAFF
TRBD1,many,TRBV29-1,TRBJ1-1,TGCAGCGTTCCACAGGGGACCACTGAAGCTTTCTTT,CSVPQGTTEAFF
NA,many,TRBV7-2,TRBJ2-3,TGTGCCAGCAGCCCGAGAGAAACCAGGGTAGGGGCAGATACGCAGTATTTT,CASSPRETRVGADTQYF
NA,many,TRBV20-1,TRBJ2-7,TGCAGTGCTAAGGACACCTCCTACGAGCAGTACTTC,CSAKDTSYEQYF
NA,many,TRBV6-2/TRBV6-3,TRBJ2-6,TGTGCCAGCAGTTCGACCATATCTGGGGCCAACGTCCTGACTTTC,CASSSTISGANVLTF
NA,many,TRBV7-9,TRBJ2-3,TGTGCCAGCAGCCCAGAGGCAGATACGCAGTATTTT,CASSPEADTQYF
NA,many,TRBV4-2,TRBJ1-5,TGTGCCAGCAGTCCTGCTCGTATAGGACAGCCTTATAGCAATCAGCCCCAGCATTTT,CASSPARIGQPYSNQPQHF
TRBD2,NA,TRBV29-1,TRBJ2-7,TGCAGCGTTGAGTGGGAGGGCTACGAGCAGTACTTC,CSVEWEGYEQYF
NA,many,TRBV6-2/TRBV6-3,TRBJ1-4,TGTGCCAGCAGTAGGGACACGGATGAAAAACTGTTTTTT,CASSRDTDEKLFF
NA,few,TRBV19,TRBJ2-6,TGTGCCAGTAGTATTATGGCGGCCGGGGCCAACGTCCTGACTTTC,CASSIMAAGANVLTF
NA,many,TRBV7-9,TRBJ2-2,TGTGCCAGCAGCTTAGCGGGGGCGGTCGGGGAGCTGTTTTTT,CASSLAGAVGELFF
NA,NA,TRBV6-1,TRBJ2-4,TGTGCCAGCAGTGAAGCCAGGGCTCTAGCCAAAAACATTCAGTACTTC,CASSEARALAKNIQYF
NA,many,TRBV4-1,TRBJ1-6,TGCGCCAGCAGCTATTCGACAGATTCACCCCTCCACTTT,CASSYSTDSPLHF
NA,NA,TRBV6-5,TRBJ1-4,TGTGCCACGGGGACAACTAATGAAAAACTGTTTTTT,CATGTTNEKLFF
NA,NA,TRBV11-2,TRBJ1-3,TGTGCCAGCAGCTTAAACAGATACTCTGGAAACACCATATATTTT,CASSLNRYSGNTIYF
TRBD1,few,TRBV5-5,TRBJ2-4,TGTGCCAGCAGTTTTTGGACAGGGGGTTTTGAAAACATTCAGTACTTC,CASSFWTGGFENIQYF
TRBD2,NA,TRBV19,TRBJ2-2,TGTGCCAGTAGAGGCGGGAGTGGGAGTTGGGAGCTGTTTTTT,CASRGGSGSWELFF
NA,few,TRBV7-2,TRBJ2-3,TGTGCCAGCAGTTCCATGGGGAGCACAGATACGCAGTATTTT,CASSSMGSTDTQYF